One sample yielded the 16 T cell receptor beta chains listed below, sequenced in a study of STAT3 mutations in large granular lymphocyte leukemia. Findings and caveats of the study: Every T-cell large granular lymphocyte leukemia patient had at least one immunodominant TCR beta clonotype.

Here immunoSEQ multiplex PCR was the method, and the copy in TCRdb shows in-frame clones only, minus some. The sample holds over 25,000 clones, approximately 80% seen once. These TCRs' antigens remain unknown. Sequencing was done on a sample of peripheral blood mononuclear cells. Receptor source: a woman aged 45-65 years with T-cell large granular lymphocyte leukemia. Some clones in this sample may be carry-over from other donors' samples.

The chain recombines TRBV7-9 with TRBJ2-5, with 7 bases fitting TRBD1. V dropped 0 bases and J dropped 5; count of bases not matched to a gene: 3. This CDR3 contains 14 residues. Germline assignment: CDR1 SEHNR and CDR2 FQNEAQ (reference sequence). For the CDR3, the DNA is TGTGCCAGCAGCTTAGCCTTGGGACAGGAGACCCAGTACTTC. The encoded protein is CASSLALGQETQYF.

The chain carries TRBV28 and TRBJ2-7; D is unclear. Per germline, CDR1 MDHEN and CDR2 SYDVKM. Trimming took 7 bases from V and 4 from J, leaving 8 bases between them. This CDR3 has 11 residues. As DNA, the CDR3 is TGTGCCAGCACTAGGCGGTACGAGCAGTACTTC. Translated, it gives CASTRRYEQYF.

The chain carries TRBV19 and TRBJ2-5; 7 positions match TRBD1. Per the germline V gene, CDR1 is LNHDA and CDR2 is SQIVND (reference sequence). Trimming cost V 3 bases and J 6 bases; bases outside gene matches: 7. This CDR3 has 14 amino acids. CDR3: CASSIHRGEKTQYF. CDR3 coding DNA: TGTGCCAGTAGTATTCACAGGGGCGAGAAGACCCAGTACTTC.

This clone has a handful of counts. The J gene is TRBJ2-1, the V gene TRBV5-1; D is ambiguous. The germline V gene encodes CDR1 SGHRS and CDR2 YFSETQ. This CDR3 has 14 amino acids. Between the trimmed V and J ends, which lost 0 bases and 6 bases, there was a span of 10 bases. Here the CDR3 reads CASSLVVTLNEQFF. The CDR3 region has the DNA TGCGCCAGCAGCTTGGTCGTGACGCTCAATGAGCAGTTCTTC.

V usage is TRBV7-9 and J usage is TRBJ1-1, with D uncertain. The CDR3 runs to 13 residues. Per germline, CDR1 SEHNR and CDR2 FQNEAQ (reference sequence). Trimming took 7 bases from V and 3 from J, leaving 12 bases between them. The CDR3 DNA reads as TGTGCCAGCACAATAAATACGTACACTGAAGCTTTCTTT. Encoded protein: CASTINTYTEAFF.

This sequence joins TRBV25-1 and TRBJ2-1; 10 bases are shared with TRBD1. V lost 1 base to trimming and J lost 5 bases; unmatched junction nucleotides: 5. The CDR3 totals 16 residues. Germline assignment: CDR1 MGHDK and CDR2 SYGVNS. The CDR3 is CASSESSGQGNNEQFF. The CDR3 nucleotides read TGTGCCAGCAGTGAATCCTCGGGACAGGGGAACAATGAGCAGTTCTTC.

J is TRBJ2-1 and V is TRBV29-1, with TRBD2 as a possible D gene (7 bases). Germline V CDR1 and CDR2: SQVTM, ANQGSEA. Deletions cut 5 bases from V and 3 bases from J, with 11 bases between. This CDR3 comprises 13 residues. The CDR3 reads CSVLADSYNEQFF. CDR3 DNA: TGCAGCGTTCTAGCGGACAGCTACAATGAGCAGTTCTTC.

This chain uses TRBV30 with TRBJ2-5, with 11 bases fitting TRBD2. Germline CDR1 reads GTSNPN; CDR2 reads SVGIG (reference sequence). Germline trimming cut 0 bases from V and 4 bases from J; bases unmatched to any gene: 7. The CDR3 covers 16 residues. The CDR3 here is CAWSVPLAGGRETQYF. The CDR3 coding sequence is TGTGCCTGGAGTGTCCCCCTAGCGGGAGGCCGAGAGACCCAGTACTTC.

The chain has TRBV2 and TRBJ2-5, with TRBD1 matching over 11 bases. The CDR3 runs 15 residues. Germline trimming cut 5 bases from V and 5 bases from J; bases unmatched to any gene: 7. From germline, CDR1 is SNHLY and CDR2 FYNNEI. The CDR3 bases are TGTGCCAGCAGTCACGGACAGGGGGCGCGGGAGACCCAGTACTTC. Translation gives CASSHGQGARETQYF.

The chain carries TRBV4-1 and TRBJ1-5; D is unresolved. The CDR3 is 16 residues long. CDR1 is MGHRA and CDR2 is YSYEKL in the germline V gene. V was cut by 0 bases and J by 4 bases, with 13 bases left in between. The CDR3 DNA reads as TGCGCCAGCAGCCAAGATTATTCTTTGTCAAATCAGCCCCAGCATTTT. Its translation: CASSQDYSLSNQPQHF.

A single count supports this clone. The V and J genes are TRBV7-2 and TRBJ2-7; D tentatively reads TRBD1 or TRBD2 (6 bases each). The ends were cut back, 1 base at V and 3 bases at J, with 16 bases in the middle. This CDR3 is built from 16 residues. CDR1 and CDR2 from the germline V gene are SGHTA and FQGNSA. This CDR3 is CASSLGYGRGGYEQYF. CDR3 DNA: TGTGCCAGCAGCTTAGGATACGGGAGAGGGGGCTACGAGCAGTACTTC.

This chain uses TRBV5-4 with TRBJ2-1; D is possibly TRBD1 or TRBD2 (5 bases each). The CDR3 extends over 13 amino acids. Looked up from germline, CDR1 is SGHNT and CDR2 is YYREEE (reference sequence). V was pared by 4 bases and J by 9 bases, with 14 bases between. CDR3 in amino acids: CASSRDGPGEQFF. The CDR3 coding sequence is TGTGCCAGCAGCCGGGACGGCCCGGGTGAGCAGTTCTTC.

Only one count was recorded for this clone. The chain is built from TRBV29-1 and TRBJ1-2, with D perhaps matching TRBD1 (5 bases). CDR1 is SQVTM, CDR2 ANQGSEA, per germline. The V and J ends lost 4 bases and 10 bases respectively, with 10 bases between them. The CDR3 totals 10 residues. The DNA of the CDR3 is TGCAGCGTTGGGGACCGGTCCTACACCTTC. Translation gives CSVGDRSYTF.

The table lists this clone with a few counts. The genes are TRBV7-2 and TRBJ1-2; D not resolved. V was shortened by 5 bases and J by 5 bases, with 9 bases between the two germline ends. The CDR3 is 12 residues long. Germline V CDR1 and CDR2: SGHTA, FQGNSA. The CDR3 nucleotides are TGTGCCAGCAGCCTAGGGATGTATGGCTACACCTTC. Translated: CASSLGMYGYTF.

The V call is TRBV19, the J call TRBJ2-2; D is unclear. V lost 6 bases and J 0 bases, leaving 11 bases between the germline ends. The CDR3 is made up of 15 amino acids. Germline CDR1 and CDR2: LNHDA and SQIVND (reference sequence). CDR3 bases: TGTGCCAGTAGACTTGCACAGTCGAACACCGGGGAGCTGTTTTTT. Protein: CASRLAQSNTGELFF.

The V call is TRBV5-1, the J call TRBJ2-5, with D maybe TRBD1 (7 bases). The V gene's germline CDR1 is SGHRS and CDR2 YFSETQ. Deletions cut 3 bases from V and 5 bases from J, with 11 bases between. CDR3 length: 13 residues. This CDR3 is CASSSGGGETQYF. In nucleotides, the CDR3 is TGCGCCAGCAGCTCAGGAGGGGGCGAGACCCAGTACTTC.